The 21 T cell receptor beta chains reported below all come from one sample, sequenced in a study of shared clonotypes between healthy human individuals. Profiled with immunoSEQ multiplex PCR; TCRdb holds only in-frame clones, not every one. The profile shows about 1,500,000 clones, roughly 97% of them singletons. Source material: naive CD4+ T cells sorted from blood. The subset denotes: CD45RA+ positively selected. Source of these receptors: a man aged 30-40 years in good health.

The chain has TRBV29-1 and TRBJ1-5; no firm D call. The germline V and J ends were trimmed by 7 bases and 1 base, with 11 bases remaining between them. The CDR3 sequence is 13 residues long. CDR1 and CDR2 (germline): SQVTM, ANQGSEA. In nucleotides, the CDR3 is TGCAGCGCCTGCAACCGGAGCAATCAGCCCCAGCATTTT. This translates into CSACNRSNQPQHF.

The chain uses TRBV5-1 and TRBJ2-2, with 10 positions matching TRBD2. CDR1 SGHRS and CDR2 YFSETQ come from the germline V gene. The CDR3 has 18 amino acids. V lost 0 bases to trimming and J lost 8 bases; unmatched junction nucleotides: 13. CDR3 sequence reads: CASSLGLAGRDLKGELFF. The CDR3 DNA sequence: TGCGCCAGCAGCTTGGGACTAGCGGGCCGGGATTTAAAGGGGGAGCTGTTTTTT.

This chain connects TRBV5-1 to TRBJ2-2, with a weak D call TRBD2 (5 bases). Trimming stripped 2 bases from V and 0 bases from J, with 11 bases between. The CDR3 length is 16 residues. Germline V CDR1 and CDR2: SGHRS, YFSETQ. CDR3 coding DNA: TGCGCCAGCAGCTTATACAGCGGCGCGAACACCGGGGAGCTGTTTTTT. Its protein is CASSLYSGANTGELFF.

The V call is TRBV5-3, the J call TRBJ2-7, with D maybe TRBD2 (5 bases). TRBV5-3 is an ORF for which the function is uncertain. The CDR3 extends over 13 amino acids. V shed 8 bases and J shed 0 bases, with 12 bases lying between them. CDR3 amino acids: CASHSGVSYEQYF. CDR3 nucleotide sequence: TGTGCCAGCCACTCCGGGGTCTCCTACGAGCAGTACTTC.

This chain uses TRBV5-4 with TRBJ2-6; no clear D gene. Looked up from germline, CDR1 is SGHNT and CDR2 is YYREEE (reference sequence). The CDR3 is 14 residues long. Trimming left V 7 bases short and J 1 base short, with 9 bases between. The CDR3 spells CASQFRSGANVLTF. The DNA for the CDR3 is TGTGCCAGCCAGTTTCGTTCTGGGGCCAACGTCCTGACTTTC.

V gene TRBV5-1 combines with J gene TRBJ2-2; D possibly corresponds to TRBD2 (8 bases). The ends were cut back, 0 bases at V and 6 bases at J, with 15 bases in the middle. CDR1 and CDR2 from the germline V gene are SGHRS and YFSETQ. The CDR3 sequence is 16 residues long. The CDR3 loop reads CASSLAGRGQAGELFF. CDR3 bases: TGCGCCAGCAGCTTGGCCGGGAGGGGGCAAGCCGGGGAGCTGTTTTTT.

This chain links TRBV11-2 with TRBJ1-1, with D possibly TRBD1 on 5 matching bases. The CDR3 contains 13 residues. Trimming pared 1 base from V and 4 bases from J, leaving 7 bases between. Germline CDR1 is SGHAT and CDR2 is FQNNGV. The CDR3 here is CASSLGGTTEAFF. In nucleotides, the CDR3 is TGTGCCAGCAGCTTAGGGGGCACCACTGAAGCTTTCTTT.

This chain uses TRBV11-2 with TRBJ2-1, with D maybe TRBD2 (7 bases). Germline V gene lookup returns CDR1 SGHAT and CDR2 FQNNGV. The CDR3 covers 15 residues. V shed 5 bases and J shed 9 bases, with 20 bases lying between them. The CDR3 nucleotides read TGTGCCAGCAGCGCCGGGACCCGAGGGGGGGGTGAGCAGTTCTTC. Its translation is CASSAGTRGGGEQFF.

V and J are TRBV7-9 and TRBJ2-3, with D possibly being TRBD2 (7 bases). Trimming removed 8 bases at V and 0 bases at J, with 18 bases between. This CDR3 region has 16 residues. The germline V gene has CDR1 SEHNR and CDR2 FQNEAQ (reference sequence). The CDR3 loop is CASSYNWGGSTDTQYF. As DNA, the CDR3 is TGTGCCAGCTCCTATAATTGGGGGGGCAGCACAGATACGCAGTATTTT.

This clone was counted between two and nine times. The chain has TRBV5-1 and TRBJ1-5, with D maybe TRBD1 (6 bases). This CDR3 is built from 14 residues. V lost 5 bases to trimming and J lost 8 bases, with 17 bases between them. The germline gives CDR1 SGHRS, CDR2 YFSETQ. The CDR3 region is CASSRGGDGEPQHF. The CDR3 DNA reads as TGCGCCAGCAGTCGGGGGGGCGACGGGGAGCCCCAGCATTTT.

This clone was picked up one time. The chain has TRBV30 and TRBJ2-7; D is uncertain. This CDR3 spans 12 amino acids. V dropped 3 bases and J dropped 9 bases, with 15 bases sitting between them. The germline gives CDR1 GTSNPN, CDR2 SVGIG (reference sequence). The DNA of the CDR3 is TGTGCCTGGAGGGCGCTTACCTCCGGGCAGTACTTC. Residues: CAWRALTSGQYF.

This chain connects TRBV5-1 to TRBJ2-1, with TRBD2 identical over 7 bases. Germline V gene lookup returns CDR1 SGHRS and CDR2 YFSETQ. This CDR3 has 14 residues. V lost 6 bases and J lost 6; bases outside the gene matches: 9. CDR3 loop: CASNGGSSINEQFF. DNA of the CDR3: TGCGCCAGCAACGGCGGGAGCTCAATCAATGAGCAGTTCTTC.

The chain combines TRBV7-3 with TRBJ2-5; TRBD2 is a possible D gene (6 bases). The CDR3 is 13 amino acids. Germline CDR1 SGHTA, CDR2 FQGTGA. V was shortened by 8 bases and J by 5 bases, with 15 bases between the two germline ends. CDR3 sequence: CASSGGVRETQYF. DNA for the CDR3: TGTGCCAGCTCTGGAGGGGTGAGGGAGACCCAGTACTTC. Supplemented by reference TRBV7-3 and TRBJ2-5, the full variable domain reads GAGVSQTPSNKVTEKGKYVELRCDPISGHTALYWYRQSLGQGPEFLIYFQGTGAADDSGLPNDRFFAVRPEGSVSTLKIQRTERGDSAVYLCASSGGVRETQYFGPGTRLLVL.

This clone was observed once. The rearrangement joins TRBV7-9 to TRBJ2-5; 10 bases match TRBD1. Germline values: CDR1 SEHNR, CDR2 FQNEAQ (reference sequence). The trim removed 2 bases at V and 5 bases at J, leaving 2 bases unmatched. The CDR3 is made up of 14 amino acids. The DNA for the CDR3 is TGTGCCAGCAGCTTACGGGGACAGGGGGAGACCCAGTACTTC. Its translation is CASSLRGQGETQYF.

The rearrangement links TRBV27 to TRBJ2-7; 9 bases map to TRBD2. CDR1 is MNHEY, CDR2 SMNVEV, per germline (reference sequence). The CDR3 is made up of 15 amino acids. V was clipped by 5 bases and J by 6 bases; unmatched bases: 11. This CDR3 is CASSPIAGVYFEQYF. CDR3 nucleotide sequence: TGTGCCAGCAGTCCCATAGCGGGAGTTTATTTCGAGCAGTACTTC.

This chain uses TRBV2 with TRBJ2-7; 10 bases agree with TRBD1. The V segment lost 4 bases and the J segment 4 bases; nucleotides outside the gene matches: 4. Germline V gene sequence: CDR1 SNHLY, CDR2 FYNNEI. The CDR3 extends over 14 amino acids. CDR3 protein: CASSAPGQGYEQYF. CDR3 in DNA: TGTGCCAGCAGTGCCCCGGGACAGGGGTACGAGCAGTACTTC.

The CDR3 loop is CASSLVLQSTDTQYF. DNA for the CDR3: TGTGCCAGCAGCTTAGTGCTACAGAGCACAGATACGCAGTATTTT. The chain employs TRBV13 and TRBJ2-3, with D unresolved. Germline V lookup: CDR1 PRHDT, CDR2 FYEKMQ (reference sequence). The V gene lost 1 base and the J gene lost 0 bases, with 8 bases spanning the gap. CDR3 length: 15 residues.

The J gene is TRBJ2-7, the V gene TRBV20-1; D not certain. CDR1 is DFQATT and CDR2 is SNEGSKA in the germline V gene (reference sequence). V gave up 1 base and J gave up 4 bases, with 5 bases separating them. The CDR3 length is 11 residues. CDR3 nucleotide sequence: TGCAGTGCTAGAGTCCAATACGAGCAGTACTTC. It encodes CSARVQYEQYF.

The V gene is TRBV30, the J gene TRBJ2-7, with no clear D. The V end was cut by 4 bases, the J end by 0 bases, with 16 bases between. The CDR3 has 15 amino acids. CDR1 is GTSNPN, CDR2 SVGIG, per germline (reference sequence). The CDR3, as DNA: TGTGCCTGGAATCCCTCCGTCTATCGCTCCTACGAGCAGTACTTC. Its translation: CAWNPSVYRSYEQYF. Full variable domain (rest looked up from reference TRBV30 and TRBJ2-7): SQTIHQWPATLVQPVGSPLSLECTVEGTSNPNLYWYRQAAGRGLQLLFYSVGIGQISSEVPQNLSASRPQDRQFILSSKKLLLSDSGFYLCAWNPSVYRSYEQYFGPGTRLTVT.

The rearrangement uses TRBV29-1 and TRBJ2-5, with D maybe TRBD2 (5 bases). The V and J ends lost 2 bases and 1 base respectively, with 11 bases between them. Germline V gene data show CDR1 as SQVTM and CDR2 as ANQGSEA. The CDR3 contains 14 residues. The DNA for the CDR3 is TGCAGCGTTGAATATAGCGCCTTCCAAGAGACCCAGTACTTC. It specifies CSVEYSAFQETQYF.

V is TRBV15 and J is TRBJ2-1, with D tentatively TRBD1 (6 bases). The germline V gene has CDR1 LNHNV and CDR2 YYDKDF (reference sequence). V gave up 4 bases and J gave up 8 bases, with 18 bases separating them. The CDR3 consists of 15 residues. CDR3: CATSTPGQTQDEQFF. The CDR3 DNA sequence: TGTGCCACCAGCACTCCGGGACAAACACAAGATGAGCAGTTCTTC. The variable domain in full, with the rest retrieved from reference TRBV15 and TRBJ2-1, is DAMVIQNPRYQVTQFGKPVTLSCSQTLNHNVMYWYQQKSSQAPKLLFHYYDKDFNNEADTPDNFQSRRPNTSFCFLDIRSPGLGDTAMYLCATSTPGQTQDEQFFGPGTRLTVL.